This TCR beta chain is from a study of molecular identifiers for immune sequencing clone quantification. This clonotype has at least ten counts. What it binds is unknown. TCRdb re-called the PCR reads with MiXCR, one entry per CDR3 protein. The sample records about 640,000 distinct CDR3 sequences, roughly 21% being singletons. There are 15 residues in the CDR3. V lost 6 bases and J 3 bases, leaving 14 bases between the germline ends. Germline CDR1 and CDR2: MNHEY and SVGAGI. Points from the study as a whole: Clones above 20 RNA copies held over 98% of effector molecules, under 1% in naive cells.

This receptor was obtained from a human donor in good health. Some libraries in this study had Jurkat cell RNA spiked in. The sample taken for sequencing was naive CD8+ T cells from blood, with Jurkat cell RNA spiked in. The subset: FACS-sorted CD8+CD4-CCR7+CD45RA+ naive T cells. The J gene is TRBJ1-4, the V gene TRBV6-5, with a tentative D call TRBD1 (6 bases). Here the CDR3 DNA reads TGTGCCAGCAGCTCCGGGGGGCCGGCTAATGAAAAACTGTTTTTT. Amino acid sequence: CASSSGGPANEKLFF.